This paragraph covers one T cell receptor beta chain sequence. The data were produced by immunoSEQ multiplex PCR, yet TCRdb's version contains in-frame clones alone and is incomplete. This sample has about 120,000 clones, with about 90% found just once. This sample is drawn from a study of T cell responses to AZD1222 COVID-19 vaccine. V dropped 0 bases and J dropped 9 bases, with 12 bases sitting between them. In germline, CDR1 is SNHLY, CDR2 FYNNEI. The CDR3 sequence is 13 residues long. V is TRBV2 and J is TRBJ2-7; tentative D call: TRBD2 (5 bases). The source of this sequence is an adult who received the AZD1222 COVID-19 vaccine. This material consisted of peripheral blood, taken 28 days after the second AZD1222 dose. The CDR3 nucleotides are TGTGCCAGCAGTGAAGCATTGAGGGCAGCGCAGTACTTC. It yields the protein CASSEALRAAQYF.